These T cell receptor beta chains were read from a single sample in a study of cytomegalovirus exposure and HLA in healthy donors. Using immunoSEQ multiplex PCR, the repertoire was profiled, and TCRdb retains in-frame clones only, with some absent. The data show approximately 120,000 clones, more than 65% seen once. The sequenced material came from PBMCs. These receptors all stem from a middle-aged woman in good health and CMV-seropositive. Both conserved end residues are part of each CDR3. The order of the fields is V gene, J gene, clone size, D gene, CDR3 protein, CDR3 DNA. D genes are given only for firm matches. Size is omitted from some rows. Given values are once, few, many or a class for expanded clones.

v_gene: TRBV28
j_gene: TRBJ1-5
abundance: NA
d_gene: TRBD1
CDR3aa: CASIMDRGYNQPQHF
CDR3nt: TGTGCCAGCATCATGGACAGGGGGTACAATCAGCCCCAGCATTTT

v_gene: TRBV4-1
j_gene: TRBJ1-2
abundance: NA
d_gene: NA
CDR3aa: CASSQATVLYGYTF
CDR3nt: TGCGCCAGCAGCCAAGCCACAGTCCTCTATGGCTACACCTTC

v_gene: TRBV5-4
j_gene: TRBJ2-7
abundance: few
d_gene: TRBD1
CDR3aa: CASSYDPRDSTYEQYF
CDR3nt: TGTGCCAGCAGCTACGACCCCCGGGACAGCACCTACGAGCAGTACTTC

v_gene: TRBV5-1
j_gene: TRBJ2-7
abundance: NA
d_gene: NA
CDR3aa: CVSSSSGGRLEQYF
CDR3nt: TGCGTCAGCAGCTCCTCCGGAGGCCGATTGGAGCAGTACTTC

v_gene: TRBV7-9
j_gene: TRBJ1-1
abundance: NA
d_gene: NA
CDR3aa: CASSLARAVVRTEAFF
CDR3nt: TGTGCCAGCAGCTTAGCGAGGGCGGTAGTTAGGACTGAAGCTTTCTTT

v_gene: TRBV7-9
j_gene: TRBJ2-1
abundance: NA
d_gene: TRBD1
CDR3aa: CASSLPGTGSNEQFF
CDR3nt: TGTGCCAGCAGCTTACCCGGGACAGGGTCCAATGAGCAGTTCTTC

v_gene: TRBV19
j_gene: TRBJ2-3
abundance: NA
d_gene: NA
CDR3aa: CASSTRTRGDTQYF
CDR3nt: TGTGCCAGTAGTACCAGGACGCGGGGAGATACGCAGTATTTT

v_gene: TRBV30
j_gene: TRBJ2-5
abundance: NA
d_gene: NA
CDR3aa: CAWREGLTPFGETQYF
CDR3nt: TGTGCCTGGAGGGAGGGGCTGACCCCTTTCGGGGAGACCCAGTACTTC

v_gene: TRBV4-1
j_gene: TRBJ2-7
abundance: NA
d_gene: TRBD1
CDR3aa: CASSQVEGTGYEQYF
CDR3nt: TGCGCCAGCAGCCAAGTAGAAGGGACAGGGTACGAGCAGTACTTC

v_gene: TRBV5-8
j_gene: TRBJ2-1
abundance: NA
d_gene: TRBD2
CDR3aa: CASSLGLAGGIYNEQFF
CDR3nt: TGTGCCAGCAGCTTGGGACTAGCGGGAGGTATATACAATGAGCAGTTCTTC

v_gene: TRBV27
j_gene: TRBJ2-5
abundance: NA
d_gene: NA
CDR3aa: CASRTGIQETQYF
CDR3nt: TGTGCCAGCAGGACAGGAATCCAAGAGACCCAGTACTTC

v_gene: TRBV4-2
j_gene: TRBJ2-7
abundance: few
d_gene: NA
CDR3aa: CASSQVSEGVQYF
CDR3nt: TGTGCCAGCAGCCAAGTCTCTGAGGGGGTGCAGTACTTC

v_gene: TRBV5-1
j_gene: TRBJ2-7
abundance: NA
d_gene: TRBD2
CDR3aa: CASSYGTSGYEQYF
CDR3nt: TGCGCCAGCAGCTACGGGACTAGCGGCTACGAGCAGTACTTC

v_gene: TRBV7-2
j_gene: TRBJ1-2
abundance: NA
d_gene: TRBD1
CDR3aa: CASSPYTGGDYGYTF
CDR3nt: TGTGCCAGCAGCCCATATACAGGGGGCGACTATGGCTACACCTTC

v_gene: TRBV28
j_gene: TRBJ2-1
abundance: NA
d_gene: NA
CDR3aa: CASSSGGGGSLPTQQFF
CDR3nt: TGTGCCAGCAGTTCTGGGGGCGGGGGCTCCTTGCCAACGCAGCAGTTCTTC

v_gene: TRBV28
j_gene: TRBJ2-1
abundance: NA
d_gene: NA
CDR3aa: CASSSPSSEEGNEQFF
CDR3nt: TGTGCCAGCAGCTCACCGAGTAGCGAAGAAGGGAATGAGCAGTTCTTC

v_gene: TRBV28
j_gene: TRBJ1-5
abundance: NA
d_gene: TRBD1
CDR3aa: CASRTTGGRPQHF
CDR3nt: TGTGCCAGCAGGACAACAGGGGGTCGGCCCCAGCATTTT

v_gene: TRBV4-2
j_gene: TRBJ2-5
abundance: NA
d_gene: TRBD2
CDR3aa: CASSQGTAGVSETQYF
CDR3nt: TGTGCCAGCAGCCAAGGGACAGCGGGAGTGTCAGAGACCCAGTACTTC

v_gene: TRBV19
j_gene: TRBJ2-2
abundance: NA
d_gene: NA
CDR3aa: CASFDTNTGELFF
CDR3nt: TGTGCCAGTTTCGACACGAACACCGGGGAGCTGTTTTTT

v_gene: TRBV4-1
j_gene: TRBJ2-6
abundance: NA
d_gene: NA
CDR3aa: CASSQEWAGLTSGANVLTF
CDR3nt: TGCGCCAGCAGCCAAGAGTGGGCGGGCCTGACCTCTGGGGCCAACGTCCTGACTTTC

v_gene: TRBV28
j_gene: TRBJ2-5
abundance: NA
d_gene: NA
CDR3aa: CASSRTLTGYLQETQYF
CDR3nt: TGTGCCAGCAGCCGTACCCTCACAGGTTATCTACAAGAGACCCAGTACTTC

v_gene: TRBV15
j_gene: TRBJ2-5
abundance: once
d_gene: TRBD1
CDR3aa: CATSRWDSQETQYF
CDR3nt: TGTGCCACCAGCAGATGGGACAGTCAAGAGACCCAGTACTTC

v_gene: TRBV30
j_gene: TRBJ1-1
abundance: NA
d_gene: NA
CDR3aa: CAWRLGASRAFF
CDR3nt: TGTGCCTGGAGATTAGGGGCGTCACGGGCTTTCTTT

v_gene: TRBV6-6
j_gene: TRBJ2-5
abundance: NA
d_gene: NA
CDR3aa: CASSRSGAGTQYF
CDR3nt: TGTGCCAGCAGTAGGAGCGGCGCAGGGACCCAGTACTTC

v_gene: TRBV2
j_gene: TRBJ1-5
abundance: NA
d_gene: NA
CDR3aa: CASSRESNQPQHF
CDR3nt: TGTGCCTCCTCAAGGGAGAGCAATCAGCCCCAGCATTTT

v_gene: TRBV5-1
j_gene: TRBJ1-2
abundance: NA
d_gene: TRBD1
CDR3aa: CASSLNRGTYGYTF
CDR3nt: TGCGCCAGCAGCTTGAACAGGGGGACGTATGGCTACACCTTC

v_gene: TRBV18
j_gene: TRBJ1-3
abundance: NA
d_gene: NA
CDR3aa: CASSPLDSSSGNTIYF
CDR3nt: TGTGCCAGCTCACCTCTCGACTCGAGCTCTGGAAACACCATATATTTT

v_gene: TRBV28
j_gene: TRBJ2-5
abundance: NA
d_gene: NA
CDR3aa: CASSFRETQYF
CDR3nt: TGTGCCAGCAGTTTCAGAGAGACCCAGTACTTC

v_gene: TRBV6-6
j_gene: TRBJ1-1
abundance: NA
d_gene: NA
CDR3aa: CASSSQSYTEAFF
CDR3nt: TGTGCCAGCAGTTCCCAGTCCTACACTGAAGCTTTCTTT

v_gene: TRBV11-3
j_gene: TRBJ2-1
abundance: NA
d_gene: TRBD1
CDR3aa: CASSLIQGGEQFF
CDR3nt: TGTGCCAGCAGCTTGATACAGGGGGGTGAGCAGTTCTTC

v_gene: TRBV29-1
j_gene: TRBJ2-7
abundance: NA
d_gene: TRBD1
CDR3aa: CSVSTGPYEQYF
CDR3nt: TGCAGCGTCTCGACAGGGCCCTACGAGCAGTACTTC

v_gene: TRBV28
j_gene: TRBJ1-5
abundance: NA
d_gene: NA
CDR3aa: CASSLADIDQPQHF
CDR3nt: TGTGCCAGCAGTTTAGCGGACATTGATCAGCCCCAGCATTTT

v_gene: TRBV5-1
j_gene: TRBJ2-7
abundance: NA
d_gene: TRBD2
CDR3aa: CASSLYQGLAGAQYF
CDR3nt: TGCGCCAGCAGCTTATACCAGGGACTAGCGGGAGCGCAGTACTTC

v_gene: TRBV10-1
j_gene: TRBJ2-7
abundance: NA
d_gene: TRBD2
CDR3aa: CASRSLAGKQYEQYF
CDR3nt: TGCGCCAGCAGATCTCTAGCGGGAAAACAGTACGAGCAGTACTTC

v_gene: TRBV11-2
j_gene: TRBJ1-3
abundance: NA
d_gene: NA
CDR3aa: CASSLSPQGFSGNTIYF
CDR3nt: TGTGCCAGCAGCTTGAGCCCGCAGGGCTTCTCTGGAAACACCATATATTTT

v_gene: TRBV9
j_gene: TRBJ2-5
abundance: NA
d_gene: NA
CDR3aa: CASSAHPYQETQYF
CDR3nt: TGTGCCAGCAGCGCACATCCGTACCAAGAGACCCAGTACTTC

v_gene: TRBV4-1
j_gene: TRBJ2-7
abundance: NA
d_gene: TRBD2
CDR3aa: CASSLGTSGGLSYEQYF
CDR3nt: TGCGCCAGCAGCCTAGGGACTAGCGGGGGACTCTCCTACGAGCAGTACTTC

v_gene: TRBV28
j_gene: TRBJ1-5
abundance: few
d_gene: NA
CDR3aa: CASSLGVGRGGQPQHF
CDR3nt: TGTGCCAGCAGTCTGGGGGTTGGCAGGGGCGGTCAGCCCCAGCATTTT

v_gene: TRBV30
j_gene: TRBJ2-7
abundance: once
d_gene: TRBD2
CDR3aa: CAWGGTSGQKGMGEQYF
CDR3nt: TGTGCCTGGGGGGGGACTAGCGGGCAAAAAGGGATGGGGGAGCAGTACTTC

v_gene: TRBV7-9
j_gene: TRBJ2-1
abundance: NA
d_gene: TRBD1
CDR3aa: CASSRTDRAEQFF
CDR3nt: TGTGCCAGCAGCCGGACAGACAGGGCTGAGCAGTTCTTC

v_gene: TRBV9
j_gene: TRBJ2-3
abundance: NA
d_gene: TRBD2
CDR3aa: CASSVGSSGRSDTQYF
CDR3nt: TGTGCCAGCAGCGTAGGTTCTAGCGGGAGGTCGGATACGCAGTATTTT

v_gene: TRBV19
j_gene: TRBJ2-1
abundance: NA
d_gene: TRBD2
CDR3aa: CASSKLAGNEQFF
CDR3nt: TGTGCCAGTAGTAAATTAGCGGGGAATGAGCAGTTCTTC

v_gene: TRBV5-1
j_gene: TRBJ2-6
abundance: NA
d_gene: TRBD1
CDR3aa: CASSLDLTGFNVLTF
CDR3nt: TGCGCCAGCAGCTTAGATTTGACAGGGTTTAACGTCCTGACTTTC